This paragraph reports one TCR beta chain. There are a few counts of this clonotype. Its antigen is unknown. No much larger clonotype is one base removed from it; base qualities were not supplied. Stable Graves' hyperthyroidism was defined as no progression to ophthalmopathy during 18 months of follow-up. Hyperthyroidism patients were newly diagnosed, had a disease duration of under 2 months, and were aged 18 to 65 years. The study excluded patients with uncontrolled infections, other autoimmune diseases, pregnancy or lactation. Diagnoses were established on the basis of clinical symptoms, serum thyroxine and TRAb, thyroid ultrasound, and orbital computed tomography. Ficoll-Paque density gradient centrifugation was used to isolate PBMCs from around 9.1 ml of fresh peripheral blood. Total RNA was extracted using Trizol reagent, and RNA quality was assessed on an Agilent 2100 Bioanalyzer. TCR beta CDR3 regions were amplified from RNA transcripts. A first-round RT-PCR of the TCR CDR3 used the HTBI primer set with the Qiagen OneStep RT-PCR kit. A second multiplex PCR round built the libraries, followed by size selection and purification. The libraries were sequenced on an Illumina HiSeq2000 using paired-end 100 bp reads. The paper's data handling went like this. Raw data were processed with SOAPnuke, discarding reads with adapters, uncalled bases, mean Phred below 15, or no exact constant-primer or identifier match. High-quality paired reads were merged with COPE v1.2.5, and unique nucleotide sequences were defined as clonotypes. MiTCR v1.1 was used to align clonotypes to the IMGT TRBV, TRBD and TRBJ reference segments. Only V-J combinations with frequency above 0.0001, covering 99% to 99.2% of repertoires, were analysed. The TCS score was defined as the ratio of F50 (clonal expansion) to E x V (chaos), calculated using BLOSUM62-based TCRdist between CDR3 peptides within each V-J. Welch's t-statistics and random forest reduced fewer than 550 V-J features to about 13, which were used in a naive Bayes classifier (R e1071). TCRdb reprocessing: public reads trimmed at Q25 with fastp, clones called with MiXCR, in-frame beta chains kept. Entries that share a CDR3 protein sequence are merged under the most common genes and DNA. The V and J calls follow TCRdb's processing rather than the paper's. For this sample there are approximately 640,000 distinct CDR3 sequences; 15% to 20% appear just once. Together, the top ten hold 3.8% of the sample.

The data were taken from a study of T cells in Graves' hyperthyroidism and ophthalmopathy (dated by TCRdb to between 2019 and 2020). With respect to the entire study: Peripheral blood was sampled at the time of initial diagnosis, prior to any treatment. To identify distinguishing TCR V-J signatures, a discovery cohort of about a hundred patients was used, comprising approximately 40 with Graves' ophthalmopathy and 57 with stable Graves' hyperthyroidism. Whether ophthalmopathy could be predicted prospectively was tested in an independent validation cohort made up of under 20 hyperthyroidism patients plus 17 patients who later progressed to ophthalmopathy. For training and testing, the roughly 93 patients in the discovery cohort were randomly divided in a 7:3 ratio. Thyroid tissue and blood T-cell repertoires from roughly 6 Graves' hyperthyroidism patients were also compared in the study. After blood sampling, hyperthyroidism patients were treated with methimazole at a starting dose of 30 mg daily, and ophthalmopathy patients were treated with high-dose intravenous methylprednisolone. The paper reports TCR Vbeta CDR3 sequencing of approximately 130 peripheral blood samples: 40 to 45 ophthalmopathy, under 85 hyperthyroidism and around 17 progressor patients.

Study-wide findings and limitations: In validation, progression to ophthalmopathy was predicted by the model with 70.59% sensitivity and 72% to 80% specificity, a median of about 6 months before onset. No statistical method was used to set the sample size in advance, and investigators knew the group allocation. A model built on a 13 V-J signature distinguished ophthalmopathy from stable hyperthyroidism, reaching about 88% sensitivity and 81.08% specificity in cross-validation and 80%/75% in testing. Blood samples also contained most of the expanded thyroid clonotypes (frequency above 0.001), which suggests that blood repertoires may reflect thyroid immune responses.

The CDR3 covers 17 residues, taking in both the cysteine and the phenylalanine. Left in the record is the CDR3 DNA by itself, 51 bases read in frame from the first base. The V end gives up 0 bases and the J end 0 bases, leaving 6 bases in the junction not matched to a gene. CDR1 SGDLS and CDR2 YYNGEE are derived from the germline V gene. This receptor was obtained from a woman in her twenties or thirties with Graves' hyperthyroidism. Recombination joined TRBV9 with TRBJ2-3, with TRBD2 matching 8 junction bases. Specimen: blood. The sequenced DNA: TGTGCCAGCAGCGTAGAGGGTAGCGGGACTAGCACAGATACGCAGTATTTT. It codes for CASSVEGSGTSTDTQYF. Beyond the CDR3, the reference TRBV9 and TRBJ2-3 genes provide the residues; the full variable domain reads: DSGVTQTPKHLITATGQRVTLRCSPRSGDLSVYWYQQSLDQGLQFLIQYYNGEERAKGNILERFSAQQFPDLHSELNLSSLELGDSALYFCASSVEGSGTSTDTQYFGPGTRLTVL.